This TCR beta chain was profiled in a study of early T cells in non-severe SARS-CoV-2 infection. V was cut by 5 bases and J by 6 bases, with 17 bases left in between. CDR1 is SGHTA and CDR2 is FQGNSA in the germline V gene. CDR3 length: 14 amino acids. Via MiXCR, TCRdb re-called the 5' RACE reads, giving one row per CDR3 protein. The sample lists some 25,000 distinct CDR3 sequences, roughly 4.9% occurring once. This clonotype was detected many times. Sequencing was performed on whole blood. The chain recombines TRBV7-2 with TRBJ2-7, with a weak D call TRBD2 (7 bases). This receptor was identified in an adult who was a healthcare worker with PCR-confirmed SARS-CoV-2 infection or an uninfected control (not recorded which). The CDR3 is CASSSPGRGFEQYF. The CDR3 DNA reads as TGTGCCAGCAGCAGCCCAGGGAGGGGGTTCGAGCAGTACTTC.